The entry that follows covers one T cell receptor beta chain sequence. The record originates from a study of cytomegalovirus exposure and HLA in healthy donors. Use of 60 Vbeta and 13 Jbeta primers characterized the PCR. Sequencing used immunoSEQ multiplex PCR; TCRdb keeps in-frame clones, though not all of them. The sample contains roughly 93,000 clones, more than 70% of which appear only once. This TCR derives from a man in his forties or fifties in good health and CMV-seronegative. Sequenced material: PBMCs.

The CDR3 DNA sequence: TGCGCCAGCAGCTTGACCCCGGGACAAGAGACCCAGTACTTC. Translated, it gives CASSLTPGQETQYF. The chain recombines TRBV5-1 with TRBJ2-5; possibly TRBD2 for D (5 bases). CDR1 and CDR2 (germline): SGHRS, YFSETQ. The CDR3 length is 14 residues. Trimming took off 1 base at V and 2 bases at J, with 9 bases between the two ends.